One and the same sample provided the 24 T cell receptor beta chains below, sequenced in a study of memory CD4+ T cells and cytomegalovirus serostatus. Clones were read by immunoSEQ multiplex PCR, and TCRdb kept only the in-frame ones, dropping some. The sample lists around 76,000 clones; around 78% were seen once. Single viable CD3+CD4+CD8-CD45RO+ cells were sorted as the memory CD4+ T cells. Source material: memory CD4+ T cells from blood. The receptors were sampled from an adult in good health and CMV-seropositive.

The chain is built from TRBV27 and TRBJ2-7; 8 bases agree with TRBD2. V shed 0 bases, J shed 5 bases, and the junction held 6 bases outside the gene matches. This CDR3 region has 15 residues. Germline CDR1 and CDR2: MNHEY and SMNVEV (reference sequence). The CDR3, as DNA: TGTGCCAGCAGTTTATCTGCGGGAGGCAGGGACGAGCAGTACGTC. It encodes CASSLSAGGRDEQYV.

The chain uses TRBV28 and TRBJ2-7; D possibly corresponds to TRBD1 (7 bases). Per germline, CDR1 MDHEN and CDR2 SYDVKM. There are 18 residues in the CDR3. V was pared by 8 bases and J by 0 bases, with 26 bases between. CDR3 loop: CASGIGITGAGSSYEQYF. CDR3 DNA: TGTGCCAGCGGAATAGGGATAACAGGGGCCGGGAGCTCCTACGAGCAGTACTTC.

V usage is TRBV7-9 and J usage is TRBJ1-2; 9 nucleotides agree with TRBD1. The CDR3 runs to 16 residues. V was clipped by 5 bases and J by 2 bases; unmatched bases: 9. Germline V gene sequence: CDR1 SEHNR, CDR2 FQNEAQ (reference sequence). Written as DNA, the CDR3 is TGTGCCAGCAGCCGTGGGACAGGGTCGTCAAACTATGGCTACACCTTC. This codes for CASSRGTGSSNYGYTF.

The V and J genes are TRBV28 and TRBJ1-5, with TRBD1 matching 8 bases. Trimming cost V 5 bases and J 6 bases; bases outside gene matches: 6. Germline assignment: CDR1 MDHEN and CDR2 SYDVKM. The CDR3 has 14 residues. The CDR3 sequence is CASSPNRGVQPQHF. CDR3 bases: TGTGCCAGCAGTCCAAACAGGGGGGTTCAGCCCCAGCATTTT.

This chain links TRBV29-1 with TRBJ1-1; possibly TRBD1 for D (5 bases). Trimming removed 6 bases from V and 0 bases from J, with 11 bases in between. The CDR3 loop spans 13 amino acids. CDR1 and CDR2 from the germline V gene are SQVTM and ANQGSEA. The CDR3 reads CSVRDGVNTEAFF. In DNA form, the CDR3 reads TGCAGCGTGAGGGACGGAGTGAACACTGAAGCTTTCTTT.

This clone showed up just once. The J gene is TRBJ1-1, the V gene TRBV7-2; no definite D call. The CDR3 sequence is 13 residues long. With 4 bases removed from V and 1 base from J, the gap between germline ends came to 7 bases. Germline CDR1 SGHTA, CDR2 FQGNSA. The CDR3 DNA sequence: TGTGCCAGCAGCTCCCAGGAGAACACTGAAGCTTTCTTT. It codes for CASSSQENTEAFF.

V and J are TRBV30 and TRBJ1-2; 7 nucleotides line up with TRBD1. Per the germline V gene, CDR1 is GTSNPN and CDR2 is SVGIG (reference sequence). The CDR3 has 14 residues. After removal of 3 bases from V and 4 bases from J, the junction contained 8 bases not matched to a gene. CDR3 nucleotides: TGTGCCTGGAGCCTCTACCGGGACAGCTATGGCTACACCTTC. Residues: CAWSLYRDSYGYTF.

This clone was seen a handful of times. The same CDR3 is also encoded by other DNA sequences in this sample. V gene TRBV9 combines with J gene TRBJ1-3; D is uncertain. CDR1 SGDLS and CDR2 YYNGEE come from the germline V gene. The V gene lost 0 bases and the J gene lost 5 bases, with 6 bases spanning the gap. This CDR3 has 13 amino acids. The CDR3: CASSVGGRNTIYF. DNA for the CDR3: TGTGCCAGCAGCGTAGGTGGGAGAAACACCATATATTTT.

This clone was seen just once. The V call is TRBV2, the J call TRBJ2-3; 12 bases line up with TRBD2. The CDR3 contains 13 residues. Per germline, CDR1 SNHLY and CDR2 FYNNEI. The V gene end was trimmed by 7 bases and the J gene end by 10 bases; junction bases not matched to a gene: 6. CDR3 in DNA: TGTGCCAGCAAGCCGACTAGCGGGGGCCCGCAGTATTTT. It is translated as CASKPTSGGPQYF.

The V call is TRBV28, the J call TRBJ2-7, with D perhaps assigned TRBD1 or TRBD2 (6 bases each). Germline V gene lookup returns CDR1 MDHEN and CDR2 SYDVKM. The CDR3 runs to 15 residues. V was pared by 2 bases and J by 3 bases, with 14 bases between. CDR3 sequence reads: CASSLGGTSVYEQYF. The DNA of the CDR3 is TGTGCCAGCAGTTTAGGGGGGACAAGCGTCTACGAGCAGTACTTC.

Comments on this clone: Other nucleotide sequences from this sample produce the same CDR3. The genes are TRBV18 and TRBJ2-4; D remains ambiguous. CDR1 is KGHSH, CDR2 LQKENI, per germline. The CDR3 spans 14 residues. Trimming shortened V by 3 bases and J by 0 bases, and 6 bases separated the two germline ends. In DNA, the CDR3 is TGTGCCAGCTCACCCCAGTTAGCCAAAAACATTCAGTACTTC. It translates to CASSPQLAKNIQYF.

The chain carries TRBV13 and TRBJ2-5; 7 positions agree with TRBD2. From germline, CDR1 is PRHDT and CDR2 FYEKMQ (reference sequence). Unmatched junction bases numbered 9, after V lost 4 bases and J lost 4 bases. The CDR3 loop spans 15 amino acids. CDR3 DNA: TGTGCCAGCAGCTCCGAGCGGGGCGGGGCAGAGACCCAGTACTTC. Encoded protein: CASSSERGGAETQYF. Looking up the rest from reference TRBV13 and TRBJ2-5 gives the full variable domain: AAGVIQSPRHLIKEKRETATLKCYPIPRHDTVYWYQQGPGQDPQFLISFYEKMQSDKGSIPDRFSAQQFSDYHSELNMSSLELGDSALYFCASSSERGGAETQYFGPGTRLLVL.

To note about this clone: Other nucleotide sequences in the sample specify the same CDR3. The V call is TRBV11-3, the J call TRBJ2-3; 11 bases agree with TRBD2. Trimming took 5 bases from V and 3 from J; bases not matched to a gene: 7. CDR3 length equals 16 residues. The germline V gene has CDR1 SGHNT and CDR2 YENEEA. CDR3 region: CASSPGTSGRTDTQYF. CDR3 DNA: TGTGCCAGCAGCCCCGGGACTAGCGGTAGGACAGATACGCAGTATTTT.

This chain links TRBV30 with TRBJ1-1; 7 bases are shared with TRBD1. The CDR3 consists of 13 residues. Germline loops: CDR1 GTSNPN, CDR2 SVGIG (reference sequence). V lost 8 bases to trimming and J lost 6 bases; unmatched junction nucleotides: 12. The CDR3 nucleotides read TGTGCCCTTTCGACGACAGGGCTAGCTGAAGCTTTCTTT. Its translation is CALSTTGLAEAFF.

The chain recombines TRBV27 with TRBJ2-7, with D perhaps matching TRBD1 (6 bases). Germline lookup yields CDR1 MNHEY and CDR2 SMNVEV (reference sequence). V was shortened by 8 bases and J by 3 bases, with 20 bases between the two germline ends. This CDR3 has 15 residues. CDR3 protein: CASCSYRVGGYEQYV. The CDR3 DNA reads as TGTGCCAGCTGCTCTTACAGGGTTGGGGGCTACGAGCAGTACGTC.

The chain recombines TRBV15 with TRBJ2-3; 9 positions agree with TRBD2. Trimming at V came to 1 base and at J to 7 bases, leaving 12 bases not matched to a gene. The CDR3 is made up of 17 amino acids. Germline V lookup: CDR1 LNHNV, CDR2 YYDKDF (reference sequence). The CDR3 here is CATSRVPSGGPRHTQYF. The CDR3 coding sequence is TGTGCCACCAGCAGAGTTCCCAGCGGGGGGCCCCGACATACGCAGTATTTT.

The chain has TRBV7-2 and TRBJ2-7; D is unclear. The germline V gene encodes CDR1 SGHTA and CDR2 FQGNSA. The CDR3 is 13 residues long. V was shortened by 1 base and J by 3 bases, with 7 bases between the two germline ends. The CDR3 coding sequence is TGTGCCAGCAGCTTAGGTGGCAACTACGAGCAGTACGTC. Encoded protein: CASSLGGNYEQYV.

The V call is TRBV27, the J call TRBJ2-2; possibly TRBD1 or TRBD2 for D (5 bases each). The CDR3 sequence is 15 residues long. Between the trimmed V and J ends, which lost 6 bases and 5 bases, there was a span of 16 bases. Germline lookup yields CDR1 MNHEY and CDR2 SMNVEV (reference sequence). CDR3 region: CASSLRDGTTGELFF. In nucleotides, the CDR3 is TGTGCCAGCAGCCTAAGGGACGGAACGACCGGGGAGCTGTTTTTT.

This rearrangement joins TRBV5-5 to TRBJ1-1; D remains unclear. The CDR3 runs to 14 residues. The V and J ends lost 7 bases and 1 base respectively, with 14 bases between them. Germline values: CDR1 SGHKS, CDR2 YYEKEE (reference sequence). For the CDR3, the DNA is TGTGCCAGCGGACTGCCGGACGCGAACACTGAAGCTTTCTTT. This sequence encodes CASGLPDANTEAFF. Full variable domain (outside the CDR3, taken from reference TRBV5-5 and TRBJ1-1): DAGVTQSPTHLIKTRGQQVTLRCSPISGHKSVSWYQQVLGQGPQFIFQYYEKEERGRGNFPDRFSARQFPNYSSELNVNALLLGDSALYLCASGLPDANTEAFFGQGTRLTVV.

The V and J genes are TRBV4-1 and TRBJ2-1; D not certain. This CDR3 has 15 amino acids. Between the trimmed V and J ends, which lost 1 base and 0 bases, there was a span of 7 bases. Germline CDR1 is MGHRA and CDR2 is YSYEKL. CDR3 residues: CASSQVGRSYNEQFF. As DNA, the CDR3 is TGCGCCAGCAGCCAAGTCGGGCGCTCCTACAATGAGCAGTTCTTC.

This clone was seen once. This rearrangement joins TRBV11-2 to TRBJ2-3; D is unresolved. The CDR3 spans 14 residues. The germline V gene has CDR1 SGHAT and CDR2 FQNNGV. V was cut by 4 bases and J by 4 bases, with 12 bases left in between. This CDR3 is CASSSPGRADTQYF. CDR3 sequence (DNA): TGTGCCAGCAGCTCCCCGGGCCGCGCAGATACGCAGTATTTT.

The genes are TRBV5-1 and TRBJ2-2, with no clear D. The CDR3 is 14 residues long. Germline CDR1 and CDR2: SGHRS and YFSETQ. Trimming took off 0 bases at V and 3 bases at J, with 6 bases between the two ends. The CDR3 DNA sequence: TGCGCCAGCAGCTTGGCCCTAGACACCGGGGAGCTGTTTTTT. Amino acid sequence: CASSLALDTGELFF.

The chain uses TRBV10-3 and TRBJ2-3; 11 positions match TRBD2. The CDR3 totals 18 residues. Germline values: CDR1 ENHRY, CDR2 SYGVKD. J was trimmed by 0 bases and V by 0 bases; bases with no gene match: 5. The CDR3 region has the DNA TGTGCCATCAGTGAGTCCGGGACTAGCGGCCGGAGCACAGATACGCAGTATTTT. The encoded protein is CAISESGTSGRSTDTQYF.

Here the CDR3 reads CAISESVRGGYF. As DNA, the CDR3 is TGTGCCATCAGTGAGTCGGTTAGGGGCGGGTACTTC. This rearrangement joins TRBV10-3 to TRBJ2-7; maybe TRBD1 (5 bases). Trimming shortened V by 0 bases and J by 12 bases, and 12 bases separated the two germline ends. Germline V gives CDR1 ENHRY, CDR2 SYGVKD. The CDR3 runs 12 residues.